Sequencing of this T cell receptor beta chain was carried out in a study of OX40 agonist ivuxolimab in advanced cancers. Study-wide context: Dose-escalation cases comprised hepatocellular carcinoma, melanoma, renal cell or head and neck cancer. Partial responses were achieved by three patients, one with hepatocellular carcinoma and two with cutaneous melanoma. Regarding the study as a whole: Researchers report that CD8+ T cells had, on average, more expanded clones than CD4+.

Produced via immunoSEQ multiplex PCR; TCRdb's table is partial and in-frame only. Among about 75,000 clones listed, roughly 89% were seen once. Of note for this clone: The antigen is not known.

This CDR3 is 15 amino acids long. Germline-derived CDR1 and CDR2 are SEHNR and FQNEAQ (reference sequence). V lost 3 bases to trimming and J lost 1 base, with 12 bases between them. V and J are TRBV7-9 and TRBJ1-1; no clear D. The starting material was CD4+ or CD8+ T cells sorted from blood, obtained in a trial of the OX40 agonist ivuxolimab. The receptor comes from an adult with an advanced solid tumor such as melanoma, head and neck, liver or kidney cancer. CDR3 region: CASSFISGGNTEAFF. The CDR3 region has the DNA TGTGCCAGCAGCTTTATTAGCGGCGGGAACACTGAAGCTTTCTTT. The full variable domain, completed using reference TRBV7-9 and TRBJ1-1, is DTGVSQNPRHKITKRGQNVTFRCDPISEHNRLYWYRQTLGQGPEFLTYFQNEAQLEKSRLLSDRFSAERPKGSFSTLEIQRTEQGDSAMYLCASSFISGGNTEAFFGQGTRLTVV.